Given below is one T cell receptor beta chain in context. Its antigen is unidentified. Preparation of the TCRbeta library was carried out with unique molecular identifiers. TCRdb passed the PCR reads through MiXCR, listing each CDR3 protein once. In the table there are approximately 500,000 distinct CDR3 sequences, roughly a tenth of which are singletons. The data originate from a study of T-cell reconstitution after alpha-beta-depleted transplantation in children. This CDR3 spans 15 amino acids. The germline V and J ends were trimmed by 2 bases and 0 bases, with 10 bases remaining between them. Per the germline V gene, CDR1 is SEHNR and CDR2 is FQNEAQ (reference sequence). The study's findings and limits: It was reported that alpha-beta T cells came from several hundred expanded graft clones (about two months after transplant). Elevated TCRbeta diversity at day 60 was traced, in some patients, to surviving recipient T cells and thymic progenitors. T-cell numbers and diversity, one year after transplant, stemmed largely from T cells that were newly produced.

Specimen: PBMCs, collected before TCRalphabeta/CD19-depleted stem cell transplant. The origin of this receptor is a child aged 2 to 15 with inherited bone marrow failure, due to receive a stem cell transplant. This chain joins TRBV7-9 and TRBJ1-1, with D tentatively TRBD1 (5 bases). The CDR3 is CASSLPKDMNTEAFF. The CDR3 DNA sequence: TGTGCCAGCAGCTTACCAAAGGACATGAACACTGAAGCTTTCTTT.